The rows below give T cell receptor beta chains drawn from one sample of a study of cytomegalovirus exposure and HLA in healthy donors. The table came from immunoSEQ multiplex PCR; TCRdb's copy has only in-frame clones and leaves some out. The sample consists of 200,000 to 250,000 clones, 80% to 90% of them appearing once. Sequenced sample: PBMCs. Receptor source: a young woman in good health and CMV-seronegative. Each CDR3 is given with its conserved first and last residue. The D gene is left open where the match is weak. A clone size is listed for some rows: how often the clone was seen (once, few, many), or a class if it is expanded.

size,J,D,V,CDR3,DNA
.,TRBJ2-5,.,TRBV5-1,CASSLDEGRETQYF,TGCGCCAGCAGCTTGGACGAGGGCCGAGAGACCCAGTACTTC
.,TRBJ1-5,.,TRBV29-1,CSVARAADQPQHF,TGCAGCGTTGCCAGGGCGGCGGATCAGCCCCAGCATTTT
.,TRBJ1-1,.,TRBV4-1,CAAESNTEAFF,TGCGCCGCTGAGTCGAACACTGAAGCTTTCTTT
.,TRBJ2-1,.,TRBV2,CASSIRGYNEQFF,TGTGCCAGCAGCATTAGGGGGTACAATGAGCAGTTCTTC
.,TRBJ2-1,.,TRBV5-1,CASSLAGIREQFF,TGCGCCAGCAGCTTGGCAGGGATTCGCGAGCAGTTCTTC
.,TRBJ1-2,.,TRBV11-2,CASRNQQGKAIRTF,TGTGCCAGCAGGAACCAGCAGGGTAAGGCGATTCGGACCTTC
.,TRBJ2-7,TRBD2,TRBV29-1,CSVALTSDEQYF,TGCAGCGTGGCGCTGACTAGCGACGAGCAGTACTTC
.,TRBJ2-7,TRBD2,TRBV5-4,CASSPPSGRRYEQYF,TGTGCCAGCAGCCCCCCTAGCGGGAGAAGGTACGAGCAGTACTTC
.,TRBJ1-2,.,TRBV27,CASSFNRRYYGYTF,TGTGCCAGCAGTTTTAACAGACGCTACTATGGCTACACCTTC
.,TRBJ2-2,TRBD2,TRBV25-1,CASSAGGGDTGELFF,TGTGCCAGCAGCGCCGGCGGGGGGGACACCGGGGAGCTGTTTTTT
once,TRBJ1-4,TRBD1,TRBV29-1,CSVSGQGGEKLFF,TGCAGCGTTTCGGGACAGGGAGGCGAAAAACTGTTTTTT
once,TRBJ1-4,.,TRBV10-3,CATRHSATNEKLFF,TGTGCCACTCGGCACAGTGCAACTAATGAAAAACTGTTTTTT
.,TRBJ2-7,.,TRBV5-6,CASSSAGIEQYF,TGTGCCAGCAGCTCAGCAGGGATCGAGCAGTACTTC
.,TRBJ1-6,.,TRBV2,CASSETTGANSPLHF,TGTGCCAGCAGTGAAACTACAGGTGCTAATTCACCCCTCCACTTT
once,TRBJ2-1,.,TRBV11-2,CASSRPTGLSRVWEQFF,TGTGCCAGCAGCCGGCCAACAGGGCTAAGTAGGGTTTGGGAGCAGTTCTTC
.,TRBJ2-7,TRBD2,TRBV13,CASSRGLAGGWYEQYF,TGTGCCAGCAGTCGCGGACTAGCGGGGGGGTGGTACGAGCAGTACTTC
.,TRBJ1-2,.,TRBV30,CAWSVRGDGGYTF,TGTGCCTGGAGTGTACGGGGGGACGGTGGCTACACCTTC
.,TRBJ2-1,.,TRBV7-2,CASSYRSRAEHEQFF,TGTGCCAGCAGCTACCGCAGTCGAGCGGAACATGAGCAGTTCTTC
.,TRBJ1-5,.,TRBV4-1,CASSVGGNQPQHF,TGCGCCAGCAGCGTAGGGGGCAATCAGCCCCAGCATTTT
.,TRBJ2-3,TRBD2,TRBV10-3,CAIRGTSDTDTQYF,TGTGCCATCAGGGGGACTAGTGACACAGATACGCAGTATTTT
.,TRBJ2-2,.,TRBV29-1,CSVWPRGGELFF,TGCAGCGTGTGGCCCCGTGGCGGGGAGCTGTTTTTT
.,TRBJ2-7,.,TRBV28,CATCAGGTYEQYF,TGTGCCACCTGCGCCGGCGGAACCTACGAGCAGTACTTC
.,TRBJ2-3,.,TRBV13,CASSPTMWEESDTQYF,TGTGCCAGCAGTCCTACAATGTGGGAGGAGTCAGATACGCAGTATTTT
.,TRBJ2-2,TRBD2,TRBV4-1,CASSQELAGGSGELFF,TGCGCCAGCAGCCAAGAACTAGCGGGGGGTTCCGGGGAGCTGTTTTTT
.,TRBJ2-3,TRBD2,TRBV11-2,CASSHPWRGGTTDTQYF,TGTGCCAGCTCCCACCCATGGCGGGGGGGAACCACAGATACGCAGTATTTT
.,TRBJ1-2,.,TRBV7-9,CAIPQREGRAYGYTF,TGTGCCATTCCCCAGAGGGAGGGGAGAGCCTATGGCTACACCTTC
once,TRBJ1-4,.,TRBV5-1,CASSAEATNEKLFF,TGCGCCAGCAGTGCGGAGGCGACTAATGAAAAACTGTTTTTT
.,TRBJ1-1,.,TRBV23-1,CASSQAGPGYYPNTEAFF,TGCGCCAGCAGTCAAGCCGGCCCGGGATACTACCCGAACACTGAAGCTTTCTTT
.,TRBJ2-6,TRBD1,TRBV10-3,CAISPTGPSSGANVLTF,TGTGCCATCAGTCCGACAGGGCCCAGCTCTGGGGCCAACGTCCTGACTTTC
.,TRBJ2-2,.,TRBV27,CASSLHGTGELFF,TGTGCCAGCAGTTTGCACGGCACCGGGGAGCTGTTTTTT
once,TRBJ1-3,TRBD1,TRBV14,CASSDDRVGNTIYF,TGTGCCAGCAGCGACGACAGGGTGGGAAACACCATATATTTT
once,TRBJ1-1,.,TRBV4-3,CASSQDGPSGFTEAFF,TGCGCCAGCAGCCAAGATGGCCCATCGGGGTTCACTGAAGCTTTCTTT
.,TRBJ1-2,.,TRBV2,CASSGRGGNYGYTF,TGTGCCAGCAGTGGCCGGGGGGGTAACTATGGCTACACCTTC